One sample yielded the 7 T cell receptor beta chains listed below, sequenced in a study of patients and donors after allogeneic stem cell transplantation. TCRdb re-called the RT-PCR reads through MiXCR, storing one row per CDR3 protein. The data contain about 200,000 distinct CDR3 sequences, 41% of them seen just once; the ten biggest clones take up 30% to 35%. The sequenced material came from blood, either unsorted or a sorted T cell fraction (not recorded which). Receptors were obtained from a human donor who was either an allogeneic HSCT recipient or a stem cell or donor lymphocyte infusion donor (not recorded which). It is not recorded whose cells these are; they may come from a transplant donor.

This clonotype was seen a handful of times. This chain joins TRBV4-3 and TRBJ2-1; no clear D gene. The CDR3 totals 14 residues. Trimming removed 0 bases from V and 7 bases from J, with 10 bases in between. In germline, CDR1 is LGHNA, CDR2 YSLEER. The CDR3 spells CASSQEVVGNEQFF. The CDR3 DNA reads TGCGCCAGCAGCCAAGAGGTCGTGGGGAATGAGCAGTTCTTC.

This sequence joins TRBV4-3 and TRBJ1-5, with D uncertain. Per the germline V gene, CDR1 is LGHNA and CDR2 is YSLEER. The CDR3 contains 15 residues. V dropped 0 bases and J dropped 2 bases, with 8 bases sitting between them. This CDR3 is CASSQDRIGNQPQHF. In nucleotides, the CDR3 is TGCGCCAGCAGCCAAGATAGAATAGGCAATCAGCCCCAGCATTTT.

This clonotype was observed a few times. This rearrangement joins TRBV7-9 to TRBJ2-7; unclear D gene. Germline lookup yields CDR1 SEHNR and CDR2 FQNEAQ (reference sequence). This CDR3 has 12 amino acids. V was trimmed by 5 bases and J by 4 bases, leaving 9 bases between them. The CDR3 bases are TGTGCCAGCAGCCATCTTGGGTACGAGCAGTACTTC. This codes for CASSHLGYEQYF.

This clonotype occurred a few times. In DNA, the CDR3 is TGTGCCAGCAGATGGACAGGGGCGAACTATGGCTACACCTTC. As protein: CASRWTGANYGYTF. The genes are TRBV6-1 and TRBJ1-2; 9 bases are a match to TRBD1. Unmatched junction bases numbered 4, after V lost 6 bases and J lost 2 bases. The CDR3 extends over 14 amino acids. The germline V gene has CDR1 MNHNS and CDR2 SASEGT.

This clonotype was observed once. The CDR3 DNA follows: TGCGCCAGCAGCCGCGTGGTAGGGGAAAACTACGAGCAGTACTTC. It is translated as CASSRVVGENYEQYF. This sequence joins TRBV4-3 and TRBJ2-7; the D gene is possibly TRBD1 (5 bases). Trimming removed 4 bases from V and 3 bases from J, with 16 bases in between. The CDR3 spans 15 residues. In germline, CDR1 is LGHNA, CDR2 YSLEER.

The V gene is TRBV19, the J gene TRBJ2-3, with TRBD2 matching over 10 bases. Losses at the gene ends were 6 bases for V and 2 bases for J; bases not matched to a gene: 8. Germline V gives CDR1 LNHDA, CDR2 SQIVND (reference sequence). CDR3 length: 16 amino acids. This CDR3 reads CASRLAGGLLTDTQYF. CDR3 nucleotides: TGTGCCAGTAGATTAGCGGGAGGCCTCCTCACAGATACGCAGTATTTT.

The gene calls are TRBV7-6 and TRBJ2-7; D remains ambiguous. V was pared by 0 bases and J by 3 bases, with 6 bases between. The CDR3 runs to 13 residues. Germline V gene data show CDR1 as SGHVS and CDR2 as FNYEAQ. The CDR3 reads CASSLAASYEQYF. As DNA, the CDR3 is TGTGCCAGCAGCTTAGCGGCTAGCTACGAGCAGTACTTC. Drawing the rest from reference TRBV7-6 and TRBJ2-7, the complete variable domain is GAGVSQSPRYKVTKRGQDVALRCDPISGHVSLYWYRQALGQGPEFLTYFNYEAQQDKSGLPNDRFSAERPEGSISTLTIQRTEQRDSAMYRCASSLAASYEQYFGPGTRLTVT.